The entry below describes one TCR beta chain. This record comes from a study of blood T cell repertoires in COVID-19. CDR3 length equals 14 residues. Between the trimmed V and J ends, which lost 2 bases and 4 bases, there was a span of 9 bases. Looked up from germline, CDR1 is KGHSH and CDR2 is LQKENI. Sequenced by immunoSEQ multiplex PCR; TCRdb stores in-frame clones only, minus some. The table has roughly 220,000 clones, around 86% seen once. This TCR was recovered from a man between 60 and 75 years old with acute or convalescent COVID-19. The gene calls are TRBV18 and TRBJ1-5; weak D call: TRBD1 (5 bases). The sequenced sample was peripheral blood. CDR3 loop: CASSPYGGNQPQHF. CDR3 DNA: TGTGCCAGCTCACCATATGGGGGGAATCAGCCCCAGCATTTT.